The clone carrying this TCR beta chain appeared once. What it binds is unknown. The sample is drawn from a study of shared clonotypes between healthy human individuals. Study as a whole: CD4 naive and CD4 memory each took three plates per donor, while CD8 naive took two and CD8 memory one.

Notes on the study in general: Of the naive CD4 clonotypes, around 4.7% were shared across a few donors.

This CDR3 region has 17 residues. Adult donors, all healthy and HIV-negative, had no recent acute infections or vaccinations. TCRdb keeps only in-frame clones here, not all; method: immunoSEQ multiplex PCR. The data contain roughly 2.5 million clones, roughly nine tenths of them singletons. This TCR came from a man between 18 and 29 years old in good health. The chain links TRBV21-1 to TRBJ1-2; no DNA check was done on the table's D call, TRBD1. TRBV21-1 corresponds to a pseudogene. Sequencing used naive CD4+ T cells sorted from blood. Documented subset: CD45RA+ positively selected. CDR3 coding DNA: TGTGCCAGCACCACCCCGAACAGATTCCCCGCTAACTATGGCTACACCTTC. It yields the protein CASTTPNRFPANYGYTF.